This T cell receptor (beta chain) was obtained from a study of T cells in Graves' hyperthyroidism and ophthalmopathy. The study, taken as a whole, reports: Ophthalmopathy got predicted by the model a median about 6.5 months before its onset. Expanded thyroid clonotypes (above 0.001) were mostly also found in blood.

Regions amplified from RNA transcripts were the TCR beta CDR3 regions. Researchers ran a first-round RT-PCR on the TCR CDR3 using the HTBI primer set. MiXCR, run by TCRdb on the multiplex PCR reads, gives a single entry per CDR3 protein. Here the sample spans about 410,000 distinct CDR3 sequences, about 14% being singletons. This clonotype was seen at least ten times. The antigen is unknown. CDR3 length: 12 amino acids. V was clipped by 1 base and J by 6 bases, with 3 bases between them. The J gene is TRBJ1-4, the V gene TRBV12-3 or TRBV12-4, with D uncertain. Sequencing was carried out using blood. The sequence was collected from a woman aged 25 to 39 with Graves' ophthalmopathy. The CDR3 protein is CASSLGDEKLFF. CDR3 coding DNA: TGTGCCAGCAGTTTAGGGGATGAAAAACTGTTTTTT.